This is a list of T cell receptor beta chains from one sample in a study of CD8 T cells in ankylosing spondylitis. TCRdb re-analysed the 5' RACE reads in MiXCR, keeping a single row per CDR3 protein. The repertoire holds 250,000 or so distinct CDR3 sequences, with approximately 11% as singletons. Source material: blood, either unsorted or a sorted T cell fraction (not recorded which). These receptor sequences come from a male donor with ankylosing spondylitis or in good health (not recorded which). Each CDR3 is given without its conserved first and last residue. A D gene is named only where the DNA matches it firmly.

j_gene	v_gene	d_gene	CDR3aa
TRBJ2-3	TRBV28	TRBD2	ASSAYLISGRAIDTQY
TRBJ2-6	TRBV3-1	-	ASSHSSSGANVLT
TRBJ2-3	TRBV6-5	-	ASSTWGWADTDTQY
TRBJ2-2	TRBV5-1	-	ASSPDPPGELF
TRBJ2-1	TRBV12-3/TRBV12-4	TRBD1	ASSSHRGPDEQF
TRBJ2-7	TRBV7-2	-	ASSLSAGQYEQY
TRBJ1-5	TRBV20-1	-	SVAGQWYSNQPQH
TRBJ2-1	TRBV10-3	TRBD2	AISVSGEGNEQF
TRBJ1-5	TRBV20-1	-	SARGPRNSNQPQH
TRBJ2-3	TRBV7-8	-	ASSLAPGDPGLSTDTQY
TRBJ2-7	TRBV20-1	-	SARPGQTSYEQY
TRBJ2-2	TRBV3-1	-	ASSNAHTGELF
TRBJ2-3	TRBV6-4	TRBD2	ASSVDSGSTDTQY
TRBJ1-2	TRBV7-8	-	ASSYTGNYGYT
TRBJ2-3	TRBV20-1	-	SVDGETTDTQY
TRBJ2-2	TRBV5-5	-	ASSRPYTGELF
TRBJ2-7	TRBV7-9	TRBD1	ASSSGEGTATYEQY
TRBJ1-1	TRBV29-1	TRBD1	SVAQGATNTEAF
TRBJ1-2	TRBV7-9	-	ATWGRVGYT
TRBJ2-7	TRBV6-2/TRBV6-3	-	ASSNLDRQY
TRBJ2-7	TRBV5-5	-	ASSYRDGYTEQY
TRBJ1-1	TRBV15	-	ATSRGMGGMAEAF
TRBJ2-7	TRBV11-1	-	ASSFGSPSYEQY
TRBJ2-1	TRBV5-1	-	ASRVPGKNEQF
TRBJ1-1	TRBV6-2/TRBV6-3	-	AGSYLTGNTEAF
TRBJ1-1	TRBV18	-	ASSDMGGNTEAF
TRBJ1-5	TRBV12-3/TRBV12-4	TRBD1	ASRGPDRVNQPQH
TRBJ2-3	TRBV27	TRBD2	ASSQRLAGRFLMTDTQY
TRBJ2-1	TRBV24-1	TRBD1	ATSRSGGNEQF
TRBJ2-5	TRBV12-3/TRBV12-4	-	ASSTPGETQY
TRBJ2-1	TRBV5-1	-	ASSGGTQTYNEQF
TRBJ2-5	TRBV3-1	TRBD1	ASSLSGQKETQY